Listed here is a single T cell receptor beta chain. Antigen unknown. Germline V gene lookup returns CDR1 SQVTM and CDR2 ANQGSEA. The V end lost 6 bases, the J end lost 2 bases, and 11 bases lay between the germline ends. This CDR3 has 12 residues. The record originates from a study of cytomegalovirus exposure and HLA in healthy donors. General observations from the study: A later analysis linked 15,000 to 20,000 TCR beta sequences to HLA alleles at 0.05 false discovery rate. Productive status was seen about 87% or about 30% of the time for most TCR beta V segments in an earlier analysis.

PCR primers comprised 60 Vbeta and 13 Jbeta primers. Repertoires were generated with immunoSEQ multiplex PCR, while TCRdb's copy carries only in-frame clones and drops some. This sample's table reports around 78,000 clones. These donors counted as nominally healthy when sampled, but unrecorded immune exposures were likely. The receptor was isolated from a man aged 18 to 29 in good health and CMV-seropositive. This chain joins TRBV29-1 and TRBJ2-7, with a tentative D call TRBD2 (7 bases). The sequenced sample consisted of PBMCs. The CDR3 region has the DNA TGCAGCGTGGGGGGGCCCCCCTACGAGCAGTACTTC. Its translation is CSVGGPPYEQYF.